This T cell receptor (beta chain) was found in a study of CD8 T cells in ankylosing spondylitis. 5'-RACE, quantitative and with molecular barcodes, yielded the TCR beta libraries. Via MiXCR, TCRdb re-called the 5' RACE reads, giving one row per CDR3 protein. The sample shows approximately 220,000 distinct CDR3 sequences, roughly a tenth of them seen only once. The sequence came from a male donor with ankylosing spondylitis or in good health (not recorded which). Sample: blood, either unsorted or a sorted T cell fraction (not recorded which).

The chain's CDR3 is CASKFTSGSFNNEQFF. The CDR3, as DNA: TGTGCCAGCAAGTTTACGTCCGGGTCATTTAACAATGAGCAGTTCTTC. The J gene is TRBJ2-1, the V gene TRBV12-3 or TRBV12-4; D is uncertain. The V end was cut by 7 bases, the J end by 5 bases, with 21 bases between. CDR3 size: 16 residues.